The entry below describes one T cell receptor (beta chain). The RNA usage for each TCR library was around 3.5 ug of total RNA. TCRdb reprocessed the 5' RACE reads; each CDR3 protein has one entry and no DNA is given. This sample's table reports 400,000 or so distinct CDR3 sequences. These data originate in a study of monozygotic twins with inflammatory bowel disease. The CDR3 totals 14 residues. Germline CDR1 DFQATT, CDR2 SNEGSKA (reference sequence). The specimen was blood. The receptor's source is a human donor with ulcerative colitis or Crohn's disease, or a healthy co-twin of an affected twin (not recorded which). The rearrangement joins TRBV20-1 to TRBJ2-5; TCRdb's D gene call, TRBD1, goes unchecked for lack of DNA. CDR3 protein: CSALQTGGLETQYF.